The source of this T cell receptor beta chain is a study of Graves' ophthalmopathy and Graves' hyperthyroidism. The authors amplified TCR beta CDR3 regions, and they did so from RNA transcripts for repertoire sequencing. A first-round RT-PCR used HTBI primers, followed by a second-round multiplex PCR. One entry per CDR3 protein, called by TCRdb with MiXCR from the multiplex PCR reads. Among some 1.1 million distinct CDR3 sequences listed, about two fifths were seen once. Germline assignment: CDR1 LNHNV and CDR2 YYDKDF (reference sequence). V shed 4 bases and J shed 9 bases, with 13 bases lying between them. This CDR3 has 14 amino acids.

Source material: peripheral blood or thyroid tissue (not recorded which). The receptor's source is an adult man with Graves' hyperthyroidism. The rearrangement links TRBV15 to TRBJ1-6, with a weak D call TRBD1 (6 bases). CDR3 amino acids: CATSTDRESSPLHF. The CDR3, as DNA: TGTGCCACCAGCACGGACAGAGAAAGTTCACCCCTCCACTTT.